These 32 T cell receptor beta chains came from one sample sequenced in a study of blood T cell repertoires in COVID-19. Sequencing was performed with immunoSEQ multiplex PCR; in TCRdb, only in-frame clones are kept and a portion is missing. The sample consists of about 110,000 clones, approximately 85% of them appearing once. Input material: peripheral blood. These receptors were collected from a woman aged 60-75 years with acute or convalescent COVID-19.

V and J are TRBV28 and TRBJ1-5; the match to TRBD1 covers 9 bases. Looked up from germline, CDR1 is MDHEN and CDR2 is SYDVKM. Trimming at V came to 1 base and at J to 7 bases, leaving 8 bases not matched to a gene. This CDR3 spans 16 amino acids. CDR3: CASSLYRQGGGQPQHF. CDR3 bases: TGTGCCAGCAGTTTATACCGACAGGGGGGTGGACAGCCCCAGCATTTT.

The gene calls are TRBV28 and TRBJ1-1, with 7 bases matching TRBD1. The CDR3 runs to 12 residues. Per the germline V gene, CDR1 is MDHEN and CDR2 is SYDVKM. V was pared by 5 bases and J by 11 bases, with 8 bases of the junction left unmatched. The CDR3 region is CASSPPPGGAFF. CDR3 coding DNA: TGTGCCAGCAGTCCCCCCCCAGGGGGGGCTTTCTTT.

The chain is built from TRBV28 and TRBJ1-2; tentative D call: TRBD1 (6 bases). Germline V gives CDR1 MDHEN, CDR2 SYDVKM. Trimming pared 5 bases from V and 8 bases from J, leaving 15 bases between. The CDR3 has 13 residues. DNA for the CDR3: TGTGCCAGCAGTCCCGCGGGGGCGGTGGGCTACACCTTC. It encodes CASSPAGAVGYTF.

The chain recombines TRBV7-9 with TRBJ1-2; no definite D call. Germline V gives CDR1 SEHNR, CDR2 FQNEAQ (reference sequence). The CDR3 contains 15 residues. V was clipped by 5 bases and J by 1 base, with 14 bases between them. The CDR3 DNA reads as TGTGCCAGCAGCGCAGGAACCGGGAATAACTATGGCTACACCTTC. It translates to CASSAGTGNNYGYTF.

This clone was found once. The chain recombines TRBV6-5 with TRBJ1-2; D gene uncertain. V lost 6 bases, J lost 2 bases, and 13 bases lay in between. The germline V gene encodes CDR1 MNHEY and CDR2 SVGAGI. This CDR3 has 14 amino acids. The CDR3 DNA follows: TGTGCCAGCAGGTCCAACCGGGAAAACTATGGCTACACCTTC. Amino acids: CASRSNRENYGYTF.

The genes are TRBV5-1 and TRBJ1-2; the D gene is possibly TRBD1 (5 bases). Germline V gives CDR1 SGHRS, CDR2 YFSETQ. V lost 4 bases to trimming and J lost 6 bases, with 16 bases between them. CDR3 size: 14 residues. The DNA for the CDR3 is TGCGCCAGCAGCCAGGGTGTCCAGGGTGATGGCTACACCTTC. As protein: CASSQGVQGDGYTF.

The gene calls are TRBV10-3 and TRBJ2-1, with TRBD2 identical over 7 bases. The CDR3 consists of 15 residues. Germline V gene sequence: CDR1 ENHRY, CDR2 SYGVKD. With V trimmed by 4 bases and J by 8 bases, 11 bases remained unmatched. The CDR3 loop is CAISGLAGDGDEQFF. Written as DNA, the CDR3 is TGTGCCATCAGTGGGCTGGCGGGGGACGGCGATGAGCAGTTCTTC.

The chain has TRBV10-3 and TRBJ2-7; possibly TRBD1 for D (6 bases). The CDR3 is 13 amino acids. V was shortened by 6 bases and J by 6 bases, with 15 bases between the two germline ends. Germline loops: CDR1 ENHRY, CDR2 SYGVKD. The DNA of the CDR3 is TGTGCCATCAGGAGCACTACAGGGATCGAGCAGTACTTC. Residues: CAIRSTTGIEQYF.

The V call is TRBV6-2 or TRBV6-3, the J call TRBJ1-2; 8 bases fit TRBD1. CDR3 length: 12 amino acids. CDR1 and CDR2 (germline): MNHEY, SVGEGT. J lost 9 bases, V lost 5 bases, and 5 bases had no gene match. CDR3 protein: CASSNRQGRYTF. CDR3 DNA sequence: TGTGCCAGCAGTAACCGACAGGGGCGCTACACCTTC.

The chain recombines TRBV4-2 with TRBJ1-6; D gene unclear. CDR3 size: 14 residues. Trimming shortened V by 0 bases and J by 7 bases, and 7 bases separated the two germline ends. The germline V gene encodes CDR1 LGHNA and CDR2 YNFKEQ. CDR3 bases: TGTGCCAGCAGCCAAGATCTACAGAATTCACCCCTCCACTTT. It translates to CASSQDLQNSPLHF.

CDR3 in DNA: TGTGCCAGCAGCGGGGGAGACAGGGCGTGGGGAGATACGCAGTATTTT. It encodes CASSGGDRAWGDTQYF. This chain connects TRBV9 to TRBJ2-3; 7 bases match TRBD1. Germline V gives CDR1 SGDLS, CDR2 YYNGEE. V trimming: 3 bases; J trimming: 5 bases; junction bases outside the gene matches: 12. The length of the CDR3 is 16 residues.

This chain links TRBV6-2 or TRBV6-3 with TRBJ2-5, with TRBD2 matching 9 bases. This CDR3 comprises 14 residues. Germline V gene lookup returns CDR1 MNHEY and CDR2 SVGEGT. V lost 2 bases, J lost 7 bases, and 5 bases stayed unmatched. The CDR3 bases are TGTGCCAGCAGTTACCGGCGGGGGGGCCGGACCCAGTACTTC. Translated, it gives CASSYRRGGRTQYF.

The J gene is TRBJ2-3, the V gene TRBV18; 8 bases map to TRBD1. This CDR3 is 14 amino acids long. The ends lost 4 bases at V and 1 base at J; junction bases unmatched: 1. Per germline, CDR1 KGHSH and CDR2 LQKENI. The DNA of the CDR3 is TGTGCCAGCTCACTGGGACAGGGCACAGATACGCAGTATTTT. Its protein product is CASSLGQGTDTQYF.

The V gene is TRBV24-1, the J gene TRBJ1-2, with 7 bases lining up with TRBD1. V lost 1 base to trimming and J lost 3 bases; unmatched junction nucleotides: 1. CDR1 is KGHDR, CDR2 SFDVKD, per germline. The CDR3 runs to 14 residues. Written as DNA, the CDR3 is TGTGCCACCAGTGATTTCGGACAGGACTATGGCTACACCTTC. This codes for CATSDFGQDYGYTF.

The chain uses TRBV19 and TRBJ2-5; TRBD2 aligns across 14 bases. CDR3 size: 16 residues. Germline CDR1 reads LNHDA; CDR2 reads SQIVND (reference sequence). J was trimmed by 5 bases and V by 9 bases; bases with no gene match: 11. The CDR3 nucleotides read TGTGCCAGCAGACTAGCGGGGGGGGATCGACCGGAGACCCAGTACTTC. Amino acids: CASRLAGGDRPETQYF.

The V gene is TRBV28, the J gene TRBJ2-5; TRBD1 aligns across 8 bases. This CDR3 is 15 amino acids long. The germline V gene has CDR1 MDHEN and CDR2 SYDVKM. Trimming removed 4 bases from V and 2 bases from J; junction bases left unmatched: 6. The DNA of the CDR3 is TGTGCCAGCAGTTCCGTGACAGGGGCACAAGAGACCCAGTACTTC. Its translation: CASSSVTGAQETQYF.

This clone showed up just once. This chain uses TRBV15 with TRBJ2-3; D possibly corresponds to TRBD1 (6 bases). V was cut by 5 bases and J by 3 bases, with 12 bases left in between. Germline CDR1 reads LNHNV; CDR2 reads YYDKDF (reference sequence). The CDR3 length is 14 residues. The CDR3 DNA is TGTGCCACCAGCTCCCCTAGGGGGACAGATACGCAGTATTTT. This sequence encodes CATSSPRGTDTQYF. Variable domain in full (rest from reference TRBV15 and TRBJ2-3): DAMVIQNPRYQVTQFGKPVTLSCSQTLNHNVMYWYQQKSSQAPKLLFHYYDKDFNNEADTPDNFQSRRPNTSFCFLDIRSPGLGDTAMYLCATSSPRGTDTQYFGPGTRLTVL.

This sequence joins TRBV30 and TRBJ1-2; D remains ambiguous. The V end lost 4 bases, the J end lost 4 bases, and 10 bases lay between the germline ends. The CDR3 is made up of 12 amino acids. Germline V CDR1 and CDR2: GTSNPN, SVGIG (reference sequence). The CDR3 sequence is CAWMAGTYGYTF. Written as DNA, the CDR3 is TGTGCCTGGATGGCAGGAACCTATGGCTACACCTTC.

The chain couples TRBV2 to TRBJ2-1; 8 nucleotides agree with TRBD1. The CDR3 sequence is 13 residues long. With 7 bases clipped from V and 5 bases from J, the junction kept 4 bases outside the gene matches. CDR1 is SNHLY and CDR2 is FYNNEI in the germline V gene. For the CDR3, the DNA is TGTGCCAGCAAAGGGACAGGACACAATGAGCAGTTCTTC. Translation: CASKGTGHNEQFF. The full variable domain, in which reference TRBV2 and TRBJ2-1 provide the parts outside the CDR3, is EPEVTQTPSHQVTQMGQEVILRCVPISNHLYFYWYRQILGQKVEFLVSFYNNEISEKSEIFDDQFSVERPDGSNFTLKIRSTKLEDSAMYFCASKGTGHNEQFFGPGTRLTVL.

The chain has TRBV6-5 and TRBJ2-2, with D possibly matching TRBD1 (6 bases). This CDR3 spans 14 amino acids. V lost 8 bases and J 0 bases, leaving 10 bases between the germline ends. In germline, CDR1 is MNHEY, CDR2 SVGAGI. CDR3 in amino acids: CASRYRANTGELFF. The CDR3 nucleotides read TGTGCCAGCCGCTACAGGGCGAACACCGGGGAGCTGTTTTTT.

The chain combines TRBV11-1 with TRBJ1-1; D unresolved. Germline CDR1 is SGHAT and CDR2 is FQDESV (reference sequence). The ends were cut back, 5 bases at V and 10 bases at J, with 14 bases in the middle. The CDR3 is made up of 12 amino acids. CDR3 nucleotides: TGTGCCAGCAGCGAGCAAGGACTACGAGCTTTCTTT. Translating it yields CASSEQGLRAFF.

The table lists this clone with a few counts. The chain combines TRBV7-2 with TRBJ1-2, with D perhaps TRBD1 (5 bases). The CDR3 runs 15 residues. The germline CDR1 and CDR2 sequences are SGHTA and FQGNSA. With 1 base removed from V and 8 bases from J, the gap between germline ends came to 17 bases. CDR3 sequence (DNA): TGTGCCAGCAGCTTAGGGGGGGGTAGTCGGTTGGGCTACACCTTC. It is translated as CASSLGGGSRLGYTF.

The chain has TRBV7-2 and TRBJ2-5; 12 bases agree with TRBD2. This CDR3 is built from 16 residues. CDR1 and CDR2 from the germline V gene are SGHTA and FQGNSA. The junction had 8 bases not matched to a gene; V was cut back by 5 bases and J by 4 bases. The chain's CDR3 is CASSGTSGGTLETQYF. In nucleotides, the CDR3 is TGTGCCAGCAGCGGAACTAGCGGGGGGACCCTAGAGACCCAGTACTTC.

The chain links TRBV5-1 to TRBJ2-1; 7 bases line up with TRBD1. J gave up 6 bases and V 0 bases, and 3 bases lay outside the gene matches. CDR1 is SGHRS and CDR2 is YFSETQ in the germline V gene. The CDR3 loop spans 14 amino acids. The DNA for the CDR3 is TGCGCCAGCAGCTTGGCCGCAGGGGGCAATGAGCAGTTCTTC. Its translation is CASSLAAGGNEQFF.

The CDR3 protein is CASSPVPGQGANQPQHF. The DNA for the CDR3 is TGCGCCAGCAGCCCAGTCCCGGGACAGGGGGCGAATCAGCCCCAGCATTTT. J is TRBJ1-5 and V is TRBV5-1, with 12 bases lining up with TRBD1. The CDR3 runs 17 residues. Germline CDR1 reads SGHRS; CDR2 reads YFSETQ. Unmatched junction bases numbered 9, after V lost 4 bases and J lost 4 bases.

The rearrangement joins TRBV19 to TRBJ1-2, with TRBD1 as a possible D gene (5 bases). CDR3 size: 14 residues. Germline V gene lookup returns CDR1 LNHDA and CDR2 SQIVND (reference sequence). V dropped 8 bases and J dropped 4 bases, with 17 bases sitting between them. CDR3 DNA sequence: TGTGCCAGTCGTTTTGCCGGGGGGACCTATGGCTACACCTTC. Translation gives CASRFAGGTYGYTF.

V gene TRBV25-1 combines with J gene TRBJ2-5; maybe TRBD1 (5 bases). Germline CDR1 reads MGHDK; CDR2 reads SYGVNS. The CDR3 sequence is 16 residues long. With 0 bases removed from V and 3 bases from J, the gap between germline ends came to 14 bases. The CDR3 region is CASSEYLGQGKETQYF. CDR3 DNA: TGTGCCAGCAGTGAATACCTTGGGCAGGGAAAAGAGACCCAGTACTTC. Drawing the rest from reference TRBV25-1 and TRBJ2-5, the complete variable domain is EADIYQTPRYLVIGTGKKITLECSQTMGHDKMYWYQQDPGMELHLIHYSYGVNSTEKGDLSSESTVSRIRTEHFPLTLESARPSHTSQYLCASSEYLGQGKETQYFGPGTRLLVL.

V and J are TRBV6-9 and TRBJ1-2; TRBD1 aligns across 7 bases. J gave up 1 base and V 7 bases, and 6 bases lay outside the gene matches. The V gene's germline CDR1 is MNHGY and CDR2 SVAAGI. CDR3 size: 14 residues. CDR3 residues: CASTTGVNNYGYTF. CDR3 in DNA: TGTGCCAGCACTACAGGGGTCAATAACTATGGCTACACCTTC.

The chain has TRBV19 and TRBJ2-7; 9 nucleotides line up with TRBD1. Trimming cost V 5 bases and J 4 bases; bases outside gene matches: 6. Germline V lookup: CDR1 LNHDA, CDR2 SQIVND (reference sequence). This CDR3 has 14 amino acids. The CDR3 sequence: CASSAAGQGYEQYF. In DNA, the CDR3 is TGTGCCAGTAGTGCGGCGGGACAGGGTTACGAGCAGTACTTC.

This chain joins TRBV4-3 and TRBJ1-4; the D is unclear. Trimming took 2 bases from V and 5 from J, leaving 6 bases between them. Germline V gives CDR1 LGHNA, CDR2 YSLEER. The CDR3 contains 13 residues. CDR3 amino acids: CASSQQRNEKLFF. The CDR3 DNA sequence: TGCGCCAGCAGCCAACAGAGGAATGAAAAACTGTTTTTT.

The genes are TRBV5-6 and TRBJ2-2; D is uncertain. Looked up from germline, CDR1 is SGHDT and CDR2 is YYEEEE. V shed 2 bases and J shed 1 base, with 6 bases lying between them. The CDR3 sequence is 14 residues long. The CDR3 region has the DNA TGTGCCAGCAGCTTTCCAGGGAACACCGGGGAGCTGTTTTTT. Encoded protein: CASSFPGNTGELFF.

V usage is TRBV5-1 and J usage is TRBJ1-6; 10 bases match TRBD1. The V segment lost 4 bases and the J segment 9 bases; nucleotides outside the gene matches: 10. CDR1 and CDR2 from the germline V gene are SGHRS and YFSETQ. The length of the CDR3 is 16 residues. The CDR3 region is CASSQRQGAMGSPLHF. Written as DNA, the CDR3 is TGCGCCAGCAGCCAACGACAGGGGGCGATGGGTTCACCCCTCCACTTT. The complete variable domain, with remaining parts taken from reference TRBV5-1 and TRBJ1-6, reads KAGVTQTPRYLIKTRGQQVTLSCSPISGHRSVSWYQQTPGQGLQFLFEYFSETQRNKGNFPGRFSGRQFSNSRSEMNVSTLELGDSALYLCASSQRQGAMGSPLHFGNGTRLTVT.